This TCR beta chain was captured in a study of human T cells and chemical hapten exposure. Study as a whole: A roughly 2 cm by roughly 2 cm inner upper arm patch received 2% DPC for sensitization. Weekly administration of diphenylcyclopropenone to the scalp of patients continued throughout the roughly 24-week study. The study, taken as a whole, reports: PT1 expanded TCR counts correlated positively with patch test score.

TCRdb processed the RACE reads anew with MiXCR; each CDR3 protein has one entry. This table holds about 140,000 distinct CDR3 sequences, roughly 12% found once. Details on this clonotype: Its cognate antigen is unknown. A single base separates this from a much larger clone, so it may be a read error.

The CDR3 is 14 amino acids. CDR1 is KGHSH and CDR2 is LQKENI in the germline V gene. This sample's time point: patch test 2, 6 weeks after DPC sensitization. Described treatment: therapeutic diphenylcyclopropenone sensitization with weekly scalp DPC. This sequence originates from a woman aged 45-60 years with alopecia areata. Some clones in this sample may be carry-over from other donors' samples. Material: whole blood, obtained in connection with sensitization to the hapten diphenylcyclopropenone (DPC). The rearrangement uses TRBV18 and TRBJ1-1; no clear D gene. The CDR3 here is CASSPRTDNTKAFF. The CDR3 coding sequence is TGTGCCAGCTCACCGCGGACGGATAACACTAAAGCTTTCTTT.